The T cell receptor (beta chain) described here comes from a study of OX40 agonist ivuxolimab in advanced cancers. Regarding the study in general: Ivuxolimab, which targeted the costimulatory receptor OX40 (CD134), was an agonistic, fully human IgG2 monoclonal antibody. Partial responses were achieved by three dose-escalation patients, of whom one had hepatocellular carcinoma and two had cutaneous melanoma. Of the roughly 50 dose-escalation patients, hepatocellular carcinoma was present in about 20, melanoma in around 15, renal cell carcinoma in 9 and head and neck cancer in 9. Intravenous ivuxolimab was administered to patients every 2 weeks at six dose levels: 0.01, 0.1, 0.3, 1.5, 3 and 10 mg/kg. Prior anti-PD-1, anti-PD-L1 or anti-CTLA-4 therapy was permitted, and checkpoint inhibitors had been received by roughly 40% of dose-escalation patients. In the dose-escalation cohort, roughly 82% of patients were male, and the mean age was approximately 60 years with a range of roughly 23 to 79. The monotherapy dose-escalation portion (N ≈ 56 patients) of the phase I ivuxolimab trial is reported in the paper. The point of sequencing TCRbeta in the periphery was to test whether ivuxolimab changed TCR sequence diversity and drove clonal T-cell expansion. The research as a whole found: Clonal expansion of both CD4+ and CD8+ blood T cells was observed from baseline to week 6 at doses 0.1 to 3.0 mg/kg. In partial responders in the 0.1-3.0 mg/kg groups, normalized peripheral clonal expansion was found to be among the lowest, especially among CD8+ T cells. Low levels of normalized T-cell clonal expansion were also seen in some nonresponding patients. On average, CD8+ T cells showed more expanded clones than CD4+ T cells after ivuxolimab. The antigen specificity of the peripheral T cells that underwent clonal expansion was not determined.

Patients with a history of autoimmune disease or receiving systemic immunosuppression were excluded from the trial. In every dose cohort, peripheral blood was drawn for TCR sequencing at baseline, cycle 4 day 1, and cycle 7 day 1. The samples were taken from a phase I, first-in-human, multicenter, open-label dose-escalation trial of ivuxolimab. The trial enrolled adults with locally advanced or metastatic head and neck squamous cell, hepatocellular, melanoma or renal cell carcinoma. CD4+ and CD8+ T cells were sorted separately from peripheral blood before TCR sequencing. Including cysteine and phenylalanine, the CDR3 has 14 amino acids. Just the 42-base CDR3 DNA is kept, in frame starting at base 1. Here V drops 4 bases and J drops 2 bases, and the junction holds 2 bases not matched to any gene. The germline V gene provides CDR1 MNHEY and CDR2 SVGAGI. Genomic DNA was isolated from the sorted cells so that the TCRbeta CDR3 region could be sequenced. TCRbeta CDR3 regions were sequenced using the immunoSEQ Assay. TCRdb obtained this table from immuneACCESS and retained in-frame rearrangements with V and J assigned. These tables miss some clones; where compared with another copy, unresolved V genes account for less than half of the shortfall, and the remainder is unexplained. The sample profile shows about 15,000 clones; approximately 93% of them were found once. The biggest ten clones account for 22% of the sample.

Note on this clone: The clone's antigen remains unknown. Per-base quality was not reported, and no clone a single base away is much larger than it.

This chain is built from TRBV6-5 and TRBJ2-7; a stretch of 10 junction bases matches TRBD1. Sample: CD4+ or CD8+ T cells sorted from blood, taken in a trial of the OX40 agonist ivuxolimab. The TCR originated in an adult with an advanced solid tumor such as melanoma, head and neck, liver or kidney cancer. The DNA sequence is as follows: TGTGCCAGCAGTTTCGGGACAGGGGCCTACGAGCAGTACTTC. Its coded protein is CASSFGTGAYEQYF.